The 18 T cell receptor beta chains reported below all come from one sample, sequenced in a study of Tregs in tolerant kidney transplant recipients. The nonmyeloablative bone marrow transplants came from related graft donors, with transient mixed chimerism. Method: immunoSEQ multiplex PCR; TCRdb's copy keeps in-frame clones and lacks some. In the table there are fewer than 60,000 clones, about 91% of which are singletons. The sequences come from CD8+ T cells from blood (PBMCs), collected 24 months after the transplant. The source of these receptors is a human patient who received a combined kidney and bone marrow transplant. The graft donor may have contributed some T cells.

This rearrangement joins TRBV11-2 to TRBJ1-4; the D gene is possibly TRBD1 (5 bases). The V end was cut by 1 base, the J end by 8 bases, with 14 bases between. Germline V gene lookup returns CDR1 SGHAT and CDR2 FQNNGV. The CDR3 loop spans 15 amino acids. The CDR3 bases are TGTGCCAGCAGCTTAGGGTTGGGGGGTCGCGAAAAACTGTTTTTT. Translating gives CASSLGLGGREKLFF.

This chain links TRBV14 with TRBJ2-7; TRBD2 matches at 12 bases. The trim removed 2 bases at V and 2 bases at J, leaving 1 base unmatched. This CDR3 comprises 15 residues. The germline CDR1 and CDR2 sequences are SGHDN and FVKESK. The CDR3 spells CASSQLAGGPYEQYF. The CDR3 nucleotides are TGTGCCAGCAGCCAACTAGCGGGAGGGCCCTACGAGCAGTACTTC.

J is TRBJ2-1 and V is TRBV13; TRBD2 aligns across 9 bases. The J segment lost 4 bases and the V segment lost 6 bases, leaving 7 bases of the junction unmatched. Germline CDR1 reads PRHDT; CDR2 reads FYEKMQ (reference sequence). CDR3 length equals 15 residues. The CDR3: CASSTGTSRYNEQFF. For the CDR3, the DNA is TGTGCCAGCAGTACCGGGACTAGCCGTTACAATGAGCAGTTCTTC.

The CDR3 sequence: CASGPLGQYF. Written as DNA, the CDR3 is TGTGCCAGCGGCCCCTTGGGCCAGTACTTC. The chain links TRBV2 to TRBJ2-4; D is ambiguous. This CDR3 is built from 10 residues. The V gene lost 8 bases and the J gene lost 13 bases, with 12 bases spanning the gap. Germline V gives CDR1 SNHLY, CDR2 FYNNEI.

This chain joins TRBV7-6 and TRBJ1-2; D perhaps matches TRBD1 (6 bases). Germline CDR1 reads SGHVS; CDR2 reads FNYEAQ. Trimming took off 0 bases at V and 4 bases at J, with 12 bases between the two ends. The CDR3 spans 15 residues. CDR3 amino acids: CASSLAEGGGYGYTF. The CDR3 DNA reads TGTGCCAGCAGCTTAGCGGAGGGGGGGGGCTATGGCTACACCTTC.

This sequence joins TRBV13 and TRBJ2-5, with D maybe TRBD1 (6 bases). With the DNA end fitting TRBJ2-7 better, the J assignment may be wrong. The CDR3 contains 14 residues. CDR1 PRHDT and CDR2 FYEKMQ come from the germline V gene (reference sequence). The CDR3 sequence is CASSLAGAFYEQYF. The CDR3 bases are TGTGCCAGCAGCTTAGCAGGGGCCTTCTACGAGCAGTACTTC.

As regards this clone: The junction departs from germline at one end; a sequencing error may be responsible. Different DNA sequences within this sample yield the same CDR3. The gene calls are TRBV28 and TRBJ1-6; a possible D gene is TRBD1 (5 bases). Germline V gene lookup returns CDR1 MDHEN and CDR2 SYDVKM. CDR3 length: 19 residues. This CDR3 is CASSPTWGRSSSYNSPLHF. For the CDR3, the DNA is TGTGCCAGCAGTCCGACATGGGGCAGATCAAGCTCCTATAATTCCCCCCTCCACTTT.

V gene TRBV5-1 combines with J gene TRBJ1-1; D gene unclear. Germline loops: CDR1 SGHRS, CDR2 YFSETQ. There are 15 residues in the CDR3. Trimming left V 1 base short and J 1 base short, with 11 bases between. In nucleotides, the CDR3 is TGCGCCAGCAGCTTGACAGACCCGCGGAACACTGAAGCTTTCTTT. Translation gives CASSLTDPRNTEAFF.

The V call is TRBV11-1, the J call TRBJ2-2; no reliable D call. Trimming shortened V by 0 bases and J by 7 bases, and 3 bases separated the two germline ends. CDR3 length: 12 amino acids. Germline V CDR1 and CDR2: SGHAT, FQDESV (reference sequence). The CDR3 DNA reads as TGTGCCAGCAGCTTAGCCGGCGGGGAGCTGTTTTTT. It codes for CASSLAGGELFF.

This chain connects TRBV19 to TRBJ2-7; D possibly corresponds to TRBD1 (6 bases). The V end lost 2 bases, the J end lost 7 bases, and 12 bases lay between the germline ends. Germline CDR1 and CDR2: LNHDA and SQIVND (reference sequence). The CDR3 loop spans 13 amino acids. The CDR3 is CASSIKGDREQYF. The CDR3 DNA follows: TGTGCCAGTAGTATAAAGGGGGACCGGGAGCAGTACTTC.

As to this clone: This likely stems from a read error, as it lies one base from a far larger clone. The gene calls are TRBV4-3 and TRBJ1-1; 8 nucleotides agree with TRBD1. Germline V gene data show CDR1 as LGHNA and CDR2 as YSLEER. The junction had 12 bases not matched to a gene; V was cut back by 5 bases and J by 7 bases. The CDR3 totals 15 residues. The CDR3 region is CASSLRPIGQGEAFF. The CDR3 coding sequence is TGCGCCAGCAGCTTGAGACCTATAGGACAGGGTGAAGCTTTCTTT.

This clone has only one observation. The chain couples TRBV5-4 to TRBJ2-5, with D tentatively TRBD2 (5 bases). The J call is uncertain, as TRBJ2-7 better fits the DNA end. Per the germline V gene, CDR1 is SGHNT and CDR2 is YYREEE (reference sequence). This CDR3 is built from 15 residues. The CDR3 protein is CASSLGWGDSYEQYF. DNA for the CDR3: TGTGCCAGCAGCTTGGGGTGGGGAGACTCCTACGAGCAGTACTTC.

The gene calls are TRBV23-1 and TRBJ2-1; maybe TRBD2 (5 bases). TRBV23-1 is an ORF; its function is uncertain. The CDR3 length is 19 residues. Deletions cut 4 bases from V and 7 bases from J, with 29 bases between. For the CDR3, the DNA is TGCGCCAGCAGTCGATCTAGGACTCCCTCCTTTGTCGGGCTAAATGAGCAGTTCTTC. This gives the protein CASSRSRTPSFVGLNEQFF.

This chain uses TRBV9 with TRBJ1-2, with TRBD1 matching over 8 bases. This CDR3 region has 16 residues. V shed 4 bases and J 3 bases; nucleotides not matched to a gene: 11. Germline V gene data show CDR1 as SGDLS and CDR2 as YYNGEE. CDR3 DNA: TGTGCCAGCAGCCCGGAGACAGGGGCGTTTGACTATGGCTACACCTTC. This sequence encodes CASSPETGAFDYGYTF.

The chain recombines TRBV27 with TRBJ2-1; D perhaps matches TRBD2 (6 bases). V lost 5 bases and J 4 bases, leaving 15 bases between the germline ends. CDR3 length equals 15 residues. In germline, CDR1 is MNHEY, CDR2 SMNVEV (reference sequence). The CDR3 sequence is CASSIRDSTYNEQFF. CDR3 nucleotides: TGTGCCAGCAGTATCCGGGACTCGACATACAATGAGCAGTTCTTC.

The V gene is TRBV4-1, the J gene TRBJ1-4, with D maybe TRBD1 (5 bases). There are 16 residues in the CDR3. The V gene's germline CDR1 is MGHRA and CDR2 YSYEKL. V was cut by 0 bases and J by 8 bases, with 16 bases left in between. CDR3 amino acids: CASSQELEGEEEKLFF. For the CDR3, the DNA is TGCGCCAGCAGCCAAGAGTTAGAAGGGGAGGAGGAAAAACTGTTTTTT.

This chain joins TRBV11-2 and TRBJ2-3, with unresolved D. The CDR3 length is 15 residues. Germline V gene data show CDR1 as SGHAT and CDR2 as FQNNGV. The V end lost 3 bases, the J end lost 0 bases, and 10 bases lay between the germline ends. Here the CDR3 DNA reads TGTGCCAGCAGCTTTCCCCCCTTGAGCACAGATACGCAGTATTTT. It translates to CASSFPPLSTDTQYF.

The chain links TRBV18 to TRBJ1-4; D remains unclear. This CDR3 has 13 amino acids. Trimming pared 8 bases from V and 0 bases from J, leaving 7 bases between. The germline V gene has CDR1 KGHSH and CDR2 LQKENI. Written as DNA, the CDR3 is TGTGCCAGCAGACTTTCAACTAATGAAAAACTGTTTTTT. Protein sequence: CASRLSTNEKLFF.